These T cell receptor beta chains were read from a single sample in a study of shared clonotypes between healthy human individuals. Sequencing was performed with immunoSEQ multiplex PCR; in TCRdb, only in-frame clones are kept and a portion is missing. The table records under 2,000,000 clones, around 96% of them present only once. Specimen: naive CD8+ T cells sorted from blood. These receptors were collected from a young man in good health. CDR3s include the opening cysteine and the closing phenylalanine or tryptophan. The order of the fields is clone size, V gene, J gene, CDR3 protein. Rows give clone size only sometimes, using once, few, many, or a class for an expanded clone.

>.|TRBV9|TRBJ1-6
CASSQAGGNSPLHF
>.|TRBV6-5|TRBJ2-6
CASSYSSAGANVLTF
>.|TRBV19|TRBJ1-1
CASSSGNTEAFF
>.|TRBV5-1|TRBJ2-1
CASSLLGASSYNEQFF
>once|TRBV28|TRBJ2-7
CASNPSRGISHEQYF
>few|TRBV4-1|TRBJ2-7
CASSQVDGSYEQYF
>.|TRBV7-8|TRBJ1-2
CASSWDFDDYGYTF
>.|TRBV5-4|TRBJ2-7
CASSFLAGSYEQYF
>.|TRBV5-1|TRBJ2-7
CASSSAGQGTYEQYF
>.|TRBV27|TRBJ2-2
CASQGLENTGELFF
>.|TRBV7-9|TRBJ2-7
CASNPQVPSLEQYF
>.|TRBV27|TRBJ2-6
CASSPSGGAWAGANVLTF
>.|TRBV10-3|TRBJ2-2
CAISATGGPTNTGELFF
>.|TRBV28|TRBJ1-2
CASSSNRGYTF
>.|TRBV7-6|TRBJ1-2
CASSPTRDGPNYGYTF
>.|TRBV5-6|TRBJ2-1
CASSWGINEQFF
>.|TRBV2|TRBJ2-5
CASSGWQGAIETQYF
>.|TRBV5-6|TRBJ1-6
CASSLLGQNNSPLHF
>.|TRBV7-9|TRBJ2-3
CASSPEAWRESDTQYF
>.|TRBV7-6|TRBJ2-1
CASSLVGGSYNEQFF
>.|TRBV30|TRBJ2-7
CAWSPGAGHEQYF
>.|TRBV9|TRBJ1-2
CASSPGKGSYYGYTF
>once|TRBV7-9|TRBJ2-3
CASIHPGTSFSDTQYF
>.|TRBV5-8|TRBJ2-3
CAIGATSTDTQYF
>.|TRBV2|TRBJ2-1
CASLRATGYEQFF
>.|TRBV19|TRBJ2-1
CASSIGLNEQFF
>.|TRBV6-8|TRBJ1-2
CASSYTDRGAYGYTF
>.|TRBV30|TRBJ2-1
CAWSPAGGPYNEQFF
>.|TRBV19|TRBJ2-1
CASSLLAEYNEQFF
>.|TRBV5-1|TRBJ1-4
CASSFERQGPEKLFF
>.|TRBV7-9|TRBJ1-4
CASSSRVFNEKLFF
>.|TRBV27|TRBJ2-7
CASSLAPAYEQYF
>.|TRBV30|TRBJ2-7
CAWSSGVIGTREQYF
>once|TRBV19|TRBJ1-1
CASSIHSLGGTEAFF
>.|TRBV5-4|TRBJ2-1
CASSSPGQGDNEQFF
>.|TRBV7-2|TRBJ2-5
CASGQDPWLGETQYF
>.|TRBV6-4|TRBJ2-4
CASTEGAGTTNIQYF
>once|TRBV7-6|TRBJ2-3
CASSSPRGVSGTDTQYF
>.|TRBV4-3|TRBJ2-7
CASSQGQAYEQYF
>.|TRBV6-1|TRBJ2-3
CASKTADTQYF
>.|TRBV21-1|TRBJ2-2
CASSKCRKRSTGELFF